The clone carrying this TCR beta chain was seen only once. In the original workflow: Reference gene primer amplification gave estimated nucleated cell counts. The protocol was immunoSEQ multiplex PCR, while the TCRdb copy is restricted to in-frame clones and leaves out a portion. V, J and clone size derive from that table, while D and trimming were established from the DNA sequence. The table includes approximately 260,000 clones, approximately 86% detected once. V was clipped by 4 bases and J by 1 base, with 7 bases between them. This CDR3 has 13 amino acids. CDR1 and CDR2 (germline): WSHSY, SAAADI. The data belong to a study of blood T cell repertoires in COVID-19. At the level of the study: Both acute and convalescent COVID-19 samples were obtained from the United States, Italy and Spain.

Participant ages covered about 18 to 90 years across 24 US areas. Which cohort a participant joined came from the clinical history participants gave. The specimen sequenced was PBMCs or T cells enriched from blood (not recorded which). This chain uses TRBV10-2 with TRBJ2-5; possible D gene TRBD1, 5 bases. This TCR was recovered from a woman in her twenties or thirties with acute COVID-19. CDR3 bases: TGCGCCAGCAGTGCGCAGGGCCAAGAGACCCAGTACTTC. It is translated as CASSAQGQETQYF.